This record looks at one T cell receptor beta chain sequence and its context. Its antigen is not identified. The CDR3 has 12 residues. Germline lookup yields CDR1 SEHNR and CDR2 FQNEAQ (reference sequence). V trimming: 5 bases; J trimming: 9 bases; junction bases outside the gene matches: 4. This sample was taken from a study of identical twins. Study-level results: A lower insertion count was a feature of abundant cord blood beta clonotypes, with no such feature in memory repertoires. The models gave estimates that fell short of the out-of-frame TCR alpha sharing seen in monozygotic twins.

A universal primer site was created by template switching, with the cDNA bearing unique molecular identifiers. TCRdb redid the calling of the 5' RACE reads with MiXCR, one entry per CDR3 protein. The table includes hundreds of thousands of distinct CDR3 sequences, roughly 18% detected once. These same data were also listed under a study on T cells expressing NK-cell markers. That source reports: In several donors, dominant clonotypes made up about 25-65% of CD3+CD56-NKG2C+ cells.

The chain combines TRBV7-9 with TRBJ2-1; 7 bases map to TRBD2. This receptor was obtained from a woman aged 18-29 years in good health. Sequencing was performed on PBMCs. The CDR3 nucleotides are TGTGCCAGCAGCCTACTAGCGATTGAGCAGTTCTTC. Residues: CASSLLAIEQFF. The complete variable domain, with remaining parts taken from reference TRBV7-9 and TRBJ2-1, reads DTGVSQNPRHKITKRGQNVTFRCDPISEHNRLYWYRQTLGQGPEFLTYFQNEAQLEKSRLLSDRFSAERPKGSFSTLEIQRTEQGDSAMYLCASSLLAIEQFFGPGTRLTVL.